This T cell receptor (beta chain) was sequenced in a study of CD8 T cells in ankylosing spondylitis. General study points: Typical of ankylosing spondylitis blood, it appeared, was a TCR beta motif of seven to nine highly homologous variants.

This CDR3 has 16 residues. V lost 2 bases, J lost 8 bases, and 11 bases stayed unmatched. Making use of molecular barcodes, quantitative 5'-RACE generated TCR beta libraries. TCRdb re-derived calls from the 5' RACE reads in MiXCR, one entry per CDR3 protein. The repertoire holds about 750,000 distinct CDR3 sequences, with over 15% as singletons. Remarks on this clonotype: Its antigen is not identified.

The sequenced sample consisted of blood, either unsorted or a sorted T cell fraction (not recorded which). This clonotype was sampled from a male donor with ankylosing spondylitis. The chain is built from TRBV12-3 or TRBV12-4 and TRBJ1-2, with 10 bases that match TRBD1. The CDR3 here is CASSLRNSRTGGGYTF. CDR3 nucleotides: TGTGCCAGCAGTTTACGGAATAGCCGGACAGGGGGAGGCTACACCTTC.